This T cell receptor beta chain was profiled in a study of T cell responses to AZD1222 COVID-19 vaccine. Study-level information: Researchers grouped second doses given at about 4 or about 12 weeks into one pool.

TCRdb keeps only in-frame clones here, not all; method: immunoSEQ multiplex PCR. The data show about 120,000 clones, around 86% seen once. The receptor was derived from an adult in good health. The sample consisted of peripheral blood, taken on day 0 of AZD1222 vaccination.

CDR3 sequence reads: CASSRQIFTDTQYF. The CDR3 DNA is TGCGCCAGCAGCAGGCAGATCTTCACAGATACGCAGTATTTT. V and J are TRBV4-1 and TRBJ2-3; the D is unclear. Trimming removed 5 bases at V and 2 bases at J, with 11 bases between. Germline CDR1 is MGHRA and CDR2 is YSYEKL. The CDR3 is made up of 14 amino acids.